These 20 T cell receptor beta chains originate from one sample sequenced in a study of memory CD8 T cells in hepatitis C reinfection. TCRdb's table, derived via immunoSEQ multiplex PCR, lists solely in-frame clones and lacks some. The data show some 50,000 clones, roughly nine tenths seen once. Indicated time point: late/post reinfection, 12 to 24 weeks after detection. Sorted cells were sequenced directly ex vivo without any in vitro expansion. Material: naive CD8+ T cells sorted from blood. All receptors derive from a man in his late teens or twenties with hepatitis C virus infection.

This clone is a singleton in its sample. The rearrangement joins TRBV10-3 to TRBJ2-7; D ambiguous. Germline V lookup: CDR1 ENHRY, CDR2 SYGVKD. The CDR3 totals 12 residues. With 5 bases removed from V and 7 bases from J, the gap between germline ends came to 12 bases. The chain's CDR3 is CAISRGSGEQYV. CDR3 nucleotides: TGTGCCATCAGTCGTGGTAGTGGGGAGCAGTACGTC.

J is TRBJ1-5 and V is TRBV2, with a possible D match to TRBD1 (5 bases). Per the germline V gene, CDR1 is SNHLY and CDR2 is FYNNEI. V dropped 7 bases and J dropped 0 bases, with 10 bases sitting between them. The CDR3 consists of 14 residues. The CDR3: CASKDGHSNQPQHF. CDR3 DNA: TGTGCCAGCAAGGACGGACATAGCAATCAGCCCCAGCATTTT. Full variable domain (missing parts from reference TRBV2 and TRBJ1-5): EPEVTQTPSHQVTQMGQEVILRCVPISNHLYFYWYRQILGQKVEFLVSFYNNEISEKSEIFDDQFSVERPDGSNFTLKIRSTKLEDSAMYFCASKDGHSNQPQHFGDGTRLSIL.

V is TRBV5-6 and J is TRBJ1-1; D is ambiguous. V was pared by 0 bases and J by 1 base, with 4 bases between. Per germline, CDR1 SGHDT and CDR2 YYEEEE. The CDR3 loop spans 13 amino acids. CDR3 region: CASSLAGNTEAFF. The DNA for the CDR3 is TGTGCCAGCAGCTTGGCAGGGAACACTGAAGCTTTCTTT.

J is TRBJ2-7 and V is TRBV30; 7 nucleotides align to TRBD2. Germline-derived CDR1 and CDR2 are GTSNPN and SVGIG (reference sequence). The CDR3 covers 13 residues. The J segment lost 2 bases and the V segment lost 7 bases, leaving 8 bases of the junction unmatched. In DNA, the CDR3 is TGTGCCTCCCCTCGGGGGGTCCCCTACGAGCAGTACGTC. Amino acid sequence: CASPRGVPYEQYV.

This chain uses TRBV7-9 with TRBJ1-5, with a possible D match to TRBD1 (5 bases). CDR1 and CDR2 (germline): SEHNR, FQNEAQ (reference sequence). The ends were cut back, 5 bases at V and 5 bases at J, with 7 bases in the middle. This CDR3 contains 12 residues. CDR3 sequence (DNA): TGTGCCAGCAGCCCGGGGGATCAGCCCCAGCATTTT. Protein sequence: CASSPGDQPQHF.

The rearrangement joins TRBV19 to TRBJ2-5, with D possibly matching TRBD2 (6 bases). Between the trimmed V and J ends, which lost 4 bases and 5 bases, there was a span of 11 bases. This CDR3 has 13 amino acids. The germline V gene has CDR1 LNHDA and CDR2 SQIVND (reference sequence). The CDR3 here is CASSSGKVETQYF. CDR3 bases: TGTGCCAGTAGTAGCGGGAAAGTGGAGACCCAGTACTTC.

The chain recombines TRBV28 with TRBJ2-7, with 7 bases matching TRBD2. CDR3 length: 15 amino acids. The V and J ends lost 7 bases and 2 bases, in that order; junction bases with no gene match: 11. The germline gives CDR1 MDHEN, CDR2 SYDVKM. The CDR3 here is CASTARVGGTYEQYF. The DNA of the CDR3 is TGTGCCAGCACCGCACGGGTGGGAGGGACCTACGAGCAGTACTTC.

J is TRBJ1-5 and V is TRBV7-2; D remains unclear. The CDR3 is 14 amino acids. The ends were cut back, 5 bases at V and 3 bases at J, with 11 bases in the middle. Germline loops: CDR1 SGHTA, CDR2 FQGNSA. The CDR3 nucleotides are TGTGCCAGCAGCCCCGGAGGCCTCAATCAGCCCCAGCATTTT. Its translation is CASSPGGLNQPQHF.

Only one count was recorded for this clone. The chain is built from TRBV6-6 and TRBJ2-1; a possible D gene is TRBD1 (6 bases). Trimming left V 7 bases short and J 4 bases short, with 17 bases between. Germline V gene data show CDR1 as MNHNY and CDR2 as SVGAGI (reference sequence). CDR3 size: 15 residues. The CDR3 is CASTGAGADYNEQFF. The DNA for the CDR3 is TGTGCCAGCACCGGGGCAGGGGCGGATTACAATGAGCAGTTCTTC.

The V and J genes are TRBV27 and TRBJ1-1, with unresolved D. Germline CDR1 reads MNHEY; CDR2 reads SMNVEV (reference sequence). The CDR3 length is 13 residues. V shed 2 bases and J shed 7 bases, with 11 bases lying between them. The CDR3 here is CASSLGYGGEAFF. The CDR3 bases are TGTGCCAGCAGTTTAGGGTACGGAGGTGAAGCTTTCTTT.

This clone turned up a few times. The CDR3 reads CASSQATSQGTEAFF. The DNA of the CDR3 is TGCGCCAGCAGCCAAGCTACAAGTCAGGGAACTGAAGCTTTCTTT. The V gene is TRBV4-1, the J gene TRBJ1-1; perhaps TRBD1 as D (5 bases). The length of the CDR3 is 15 residues. V dropped 1 base and J dropped 5 bases, with 14 bases sitting between them. Per the germline V gene, CDR1 is MGHRA and CDR2 is YSYEKL.

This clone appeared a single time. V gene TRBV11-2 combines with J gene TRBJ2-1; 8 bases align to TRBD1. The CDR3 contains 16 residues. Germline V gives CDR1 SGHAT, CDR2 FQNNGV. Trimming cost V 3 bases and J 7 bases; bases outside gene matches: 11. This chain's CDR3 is CASSFQGAWDWNEQFF. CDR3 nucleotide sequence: TGTGCCAGCAGCTTTCAGGGGGCCTGGGACTGGAATGAGCAGTTCTTC.

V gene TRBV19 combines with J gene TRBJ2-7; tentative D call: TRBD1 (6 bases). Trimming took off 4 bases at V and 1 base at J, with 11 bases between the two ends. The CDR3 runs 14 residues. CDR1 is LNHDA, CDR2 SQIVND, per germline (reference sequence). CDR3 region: CASSTSDSSYEQYF. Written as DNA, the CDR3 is TGTGCCAGTAGTACCTCGGACAGTTCCTACGAGCAGTACTTC.

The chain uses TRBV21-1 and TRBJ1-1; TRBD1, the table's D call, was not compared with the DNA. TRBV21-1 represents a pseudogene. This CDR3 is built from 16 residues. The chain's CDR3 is CASSIRQGWENTEAFF. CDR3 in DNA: TGTGCCAGCAGCATCAGACAGGGGTGGGAGAACACTGAAGCTTTCTTT.

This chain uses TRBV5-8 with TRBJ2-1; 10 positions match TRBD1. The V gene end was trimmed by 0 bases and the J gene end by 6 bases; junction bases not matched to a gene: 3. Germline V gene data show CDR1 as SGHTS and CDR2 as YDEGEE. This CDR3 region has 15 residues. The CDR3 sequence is CASSLGTGGRNEQFF. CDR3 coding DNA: TGTGCCAGCAGCTTGGGGACAGGGGGACGCAATGAGCAGTTCTTC. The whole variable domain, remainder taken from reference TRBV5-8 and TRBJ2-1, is EAGVTQSPTHLIKTRGQQATLRCSPISGHTSVYWYQQALGLGLQFLLWYDEGEERNRGNFPPRFSGRQFPNYSSELNVNALELEDSALYLCASSLGTGGRNEQFFGPGTRLTVL.

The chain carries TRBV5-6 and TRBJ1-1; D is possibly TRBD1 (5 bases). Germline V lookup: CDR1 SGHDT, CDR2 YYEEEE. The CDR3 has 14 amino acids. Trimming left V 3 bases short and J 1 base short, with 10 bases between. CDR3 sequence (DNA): TGTGCCAGCAGCTGGTCGACAGCGAACACTGAAGCTTTCTTT. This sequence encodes CASSWSTANTEAFF.

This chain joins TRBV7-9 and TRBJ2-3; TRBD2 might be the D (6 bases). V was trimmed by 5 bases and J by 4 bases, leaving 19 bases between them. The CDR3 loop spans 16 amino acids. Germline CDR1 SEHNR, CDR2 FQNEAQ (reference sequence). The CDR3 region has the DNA TGTGCCAGCAGCCCCTACGAGGAGGGAGGCGCAGATACGCAGTATTTT. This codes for CASSPYEEGGADTQYF. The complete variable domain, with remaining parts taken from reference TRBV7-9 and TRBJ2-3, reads DTGVSQNPRHKITKRGQNVTFRCDPISEHNRLYWYRQTLGQGPEFLTYFQNEAQLEKSRLLSDRFSAERPKGSFSTLEIQRTEQGDSAMYLCASSPYEEGGADTQYFGPGTRLTVL.

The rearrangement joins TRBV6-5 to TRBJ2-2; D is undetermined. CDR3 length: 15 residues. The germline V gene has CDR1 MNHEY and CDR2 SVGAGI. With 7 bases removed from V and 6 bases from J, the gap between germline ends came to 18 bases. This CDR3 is CASTPFPMASGELFF. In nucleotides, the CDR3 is TGTGCCAGCACCCCCTTTCCAATGGCTTCCGGGGAGCTGTTTTTT.

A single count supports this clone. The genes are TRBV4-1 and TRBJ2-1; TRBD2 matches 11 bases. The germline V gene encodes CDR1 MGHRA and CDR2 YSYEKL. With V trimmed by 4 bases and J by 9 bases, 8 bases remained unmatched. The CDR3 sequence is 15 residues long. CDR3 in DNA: TGCGCCAGCAGCCCGGATAGCGGGGGGGCTTTTGAGCAGTTCTTC. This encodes CASSPDSGGAFEQFF.

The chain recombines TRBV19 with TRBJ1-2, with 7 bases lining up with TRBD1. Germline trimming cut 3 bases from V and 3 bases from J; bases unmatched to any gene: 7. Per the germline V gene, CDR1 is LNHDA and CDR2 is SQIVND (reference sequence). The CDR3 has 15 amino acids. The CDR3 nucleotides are TGTGCCAGTAGTATGTCAGGGGGATGGGACTATGGCTACACCTTC. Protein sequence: CASSMSGGWDYGYTF.